This T cell receptor (beta chain) originates from a study of blood T cell repertoires in COVID-19. Overall study context: Material from acute and convalescent COVID-19 was sourced from the United States, Italy and Spain. T cells, B-cell-depleted T cells, or PBMCs provided the cDNA or gDNA that served as material.

The CDR3 contains 14 residues. The J segment lost 8 bases and the V segment lost 2 bases, leaving 7 bases of the junction unmatched. Germline V lookup: CDR1 SGDLS, CDR2 YYNGEE. As processed by the authors: It was from reference gene primer amplification that nucleated cell counts were estimated. Generated by immunoSEQ multiplex PCR, the TCRdb table keeps only in-frame clones and is missing some. That table gives V, J and clone size, and the DNA gave D and trimming. The sample shows 400,000 to 550,000 clones, 80% to 90% of them seen only once. Sequenced: peripheral blood. This receptor was taken from a young woman with acute or convalescent COVID-19. The gene calls are TRBV9 and TRBJ2-1; TRBD1 matches at 7 bases. The CDR3 loop is CASSVATGVDEQFF. The DNA for the CDR3 is TGTGCCAGCAGCGTTGCTACAGGGGTGGATGAGCAGTTCTTC.